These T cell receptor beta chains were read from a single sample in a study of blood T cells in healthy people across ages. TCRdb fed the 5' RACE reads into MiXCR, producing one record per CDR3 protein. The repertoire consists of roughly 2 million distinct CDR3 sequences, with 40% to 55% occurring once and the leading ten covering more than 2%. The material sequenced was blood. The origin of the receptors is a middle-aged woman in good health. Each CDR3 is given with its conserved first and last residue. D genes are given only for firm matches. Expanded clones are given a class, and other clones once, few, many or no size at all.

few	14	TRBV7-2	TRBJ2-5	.	CASTYAGQGETQYF	TGTGCCAGCACCTACGCCGGCCAGGGAGAGACCCAGTACTTC
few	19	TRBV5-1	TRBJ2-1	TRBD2	CASSFGVSSGGSSYNEQFF	TGCGCCAGCAGCTTTGGTGTGTCTAGCGGGGGAAGCTCCTACAATGAGCAGTTCTTC
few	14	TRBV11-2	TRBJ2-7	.	CASSLGDGLYEQYF	TGTGCCAGCAGCCTAGGGGACGGCCTATACGAGCAGTACTTC
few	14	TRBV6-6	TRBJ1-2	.	CASTRLIPNYGYTF	TGTGCCAGCACCCGATTAATTCCTAACTATGGCTACACCTTC
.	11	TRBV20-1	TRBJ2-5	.	CSAYDSNTQYF	TGCAGTGCTTACGACTCAAACACTCAGTACTTC
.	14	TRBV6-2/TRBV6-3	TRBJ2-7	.	CASSRQRPTYEQYF	TGTGCCAGCAGTCGTCAGCGGCCTACCTACGAGCAGTACTTC
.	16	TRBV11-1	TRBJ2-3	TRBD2	CASSLETSGGTGTQYF	TGTGCCAGCAGCTTAGAAACTAGCGGGGGTACGGGTACGCAGTATTTT
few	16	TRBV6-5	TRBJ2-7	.	CASSYLTGSTPYEQYF	TGTGCCAGCAGTTACCTGACAGGTTCCACTCCCTACGAGCAGTACTTC
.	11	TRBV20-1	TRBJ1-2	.	CSAGRIYGYTF	TGTAGTGCGGGGAGGATCTATGGCTACACCTTC
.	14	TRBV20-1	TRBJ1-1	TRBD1	CSAFRLTGSAEAFF	TGCAGTGCTTTCCGCCTGACAGGGAGCGCTGAAGCTTTCTTT
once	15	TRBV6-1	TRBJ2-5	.	CASTKLRGAGETQYF	TGTGCCAGCACAAAGCTTCGGGGGGCGGGGGAGACCCAGTACTTC
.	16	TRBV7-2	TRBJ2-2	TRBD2	CASSPLAGGLIGELFF	TGTGCCAGCAGCCCCCTAGCGGGGGGGCTGATCGGGGAGCTGTTTTTT
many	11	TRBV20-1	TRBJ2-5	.	CSAGVGDTQYF	TGCAGTGCTGGGGTGGGAGATACCCAGTACTTC
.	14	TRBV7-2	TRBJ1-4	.	CASSHDSYNEKLFF	TGTGCCAGCAGCCACGACAGCTACAATGAAAAACTGTTTTTT
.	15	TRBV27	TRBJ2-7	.	CASSFRPGPSYEQYF	TGTGCCAGCAGTTTCCGACCTGGACCCTCCTACGAGCAGTACTTC
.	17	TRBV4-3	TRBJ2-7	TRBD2	CASSQDREGLTRYEQYF	TGCGCCAGCAGCCAAGATCGGGAGGGACTGACACGCTACGAGCAGTACTTC
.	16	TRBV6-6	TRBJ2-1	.	CASRDRPLVLDNEQFF	TGTGCCAGCCGCGACAGACCCCTCGTCCTAGACAATGAGCAGTTCTTC
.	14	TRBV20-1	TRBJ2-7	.	CSASRQANLYEQYF	TGCAGTGCTAGCAGGCAGGCAAACCTCTACGAGCAGTACTTC
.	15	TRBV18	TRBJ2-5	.	CASSPPIFQQETQYF	TGTGCCAGCTCACCACCGATCTTCCAGCAAGAGACCCAGTACTTC
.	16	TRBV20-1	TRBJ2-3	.	CSANLPRGRNTDTQYF	TGCAGTGCTAACCTCCCTCGGGGCCGAAACACAGATACGCAGTATTTT
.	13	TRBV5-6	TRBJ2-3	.	CASSLASVDTQYF	TGTGCCAGCAGCTTGGCTTCAGTGGATACGCAGTATTTT
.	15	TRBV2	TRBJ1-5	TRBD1	CASSGTGTAIQPQHF	TGTGCCAGCAGTGGGACAGGGACGGCGATTCAGCCCCAGCATTTT
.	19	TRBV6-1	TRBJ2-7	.	CASSELTAGQTGRLMAQYF	TGTGCCAGCAGTGAACTAACAGCAGGGCAAACGGGGAGGCTAATGGCCCAGTACTTC
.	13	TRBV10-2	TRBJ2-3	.	CASSEPHTDTQYF	TGCGCCAGCAGTGAACCCCACACAGATACGCAGTATTTT
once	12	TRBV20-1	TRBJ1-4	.	CSAFGGGEKLFF	TGCAGTGCCTTCGGAGGGGGGGAAAAACTGTTTTTT
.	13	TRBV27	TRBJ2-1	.	CASSGGNYNEQFF	TGTGCCAGCAGTGGTGGCAACTACAATGAGCAGTTCTTC
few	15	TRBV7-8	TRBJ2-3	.	CASSLGPGITDTQYF	TGTGCCAGCAGCTTAGGACCGGGGATCACAGATACGCAGTATTTT
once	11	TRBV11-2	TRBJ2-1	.	CASSFHLEQFF	TGTGCCAGCAGCTTTCATCTCGAGCAGTTCTTC
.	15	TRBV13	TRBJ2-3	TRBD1	CASSSYRGTTDTQYF	TGTGCCAGCAGCTCTTACAGGGGAACCACAGATACGCAGTATTTT